The following is a T cell receptor beta chain sequence with its context. Its antigen is not identified. The sample belongs to a study of cytomegalovirus exposure and HLA in healthy donors. Study results and caveats: Per a prior analysis, the majority of TCR beta V segments were productive roughly 87% or roughly 30% of the time. Based on reports, TCR beta sequences accurately predicted HLA-A and HLA-B alleles for most subjects.

PCR involved 60 Vbeta and 13 Jbeta primers. Sequenced by immunoSEQ multiplex PCR; TCRdb stores in-frame clones only, minus some. The sample shows approximately 160,000 clones, around 80% of them seen only once. CDR1 and CDR2 (germline): SGHAT, FQNNGV. V was clipped by 3 bases and J by 5 bases, with 16 bases between them. The CDR3 totals 15 residues. This receptor was taken from a male donor in good health and CMV-seronegative. The gene calls are TRBV11-2 and TRBJ1-1, with a tentative D call TRBD1 (6 bases). The sample consisted of PBMCs. DNA for the CDR3: TGTGCCAGCAGCTTTAGTAGGAGGACAGCGACTGAAGCTTTCTTT. Its protein product is CASSFSRRTATEAFF.